The clone carrying this T cell receptor (beta chain) was picked up many times. The target antigen is unknown. These data originate in a study of CD8 T cells in ankylosing spondylitis. TCRdb passed the 5' RACE reads through MiXCR, listing each CDR3 protein once. The sample carries more than 300,000 distinct CDR3 sequences, approximately 8% recorded once. Study observations and caveats: Roughly eight highly homologous variants made up a TCR beta motif that seemed to typify ankylosing spondylitis blood. Disease-linked clones reportedly showed significant enrichment in matched ankylosing spondylitis synovial fluid.

This receptor was identified in a male donor with ankylosing spondylitis. Sequences were obtained from blood, either unsorted or a sorted T cell fraction (not recorded which).

CDR3 bases: TGTGCCAGCAGCTTAGTCGGGCTGAACACTGAAGCTTTCTTT. Its protein product is CASSLVGLNTEAFF. This chain joins TRBV7-2 and TRBJ1-1; the D is unclear. This CDR3 spans 14 amino acids. Trimming took 1 base from V and 0 from J, leaving 6 bases between them. CDR1 SGHTA and CDR2 FQGNSA come from the germline V gene.